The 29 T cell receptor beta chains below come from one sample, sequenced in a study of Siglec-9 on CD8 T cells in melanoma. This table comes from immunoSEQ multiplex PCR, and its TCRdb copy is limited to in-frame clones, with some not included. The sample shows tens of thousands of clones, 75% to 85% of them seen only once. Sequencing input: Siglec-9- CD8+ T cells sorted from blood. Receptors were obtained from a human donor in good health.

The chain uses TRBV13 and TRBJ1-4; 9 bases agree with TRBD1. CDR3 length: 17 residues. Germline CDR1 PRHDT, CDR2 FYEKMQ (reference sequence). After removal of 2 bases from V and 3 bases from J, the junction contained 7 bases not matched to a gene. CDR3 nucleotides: TGTGCCAGCAGCTTATACAGGGGGCGCTTGGCTAATGAAAAACTGTTTTTT. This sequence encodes CASSLYRGRLANEKLFF. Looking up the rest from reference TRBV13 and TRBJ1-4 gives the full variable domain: AAGVIQSPRHLIKEKRETATLKCYPIPRHDTVYWYQQGPGQDPQFLISFYEKMQSDKGSIPDRFSAQQFSDYHSELNMSSLELGDSALYFCASSLYRGRLANEKLFFGSGTQLSVL.

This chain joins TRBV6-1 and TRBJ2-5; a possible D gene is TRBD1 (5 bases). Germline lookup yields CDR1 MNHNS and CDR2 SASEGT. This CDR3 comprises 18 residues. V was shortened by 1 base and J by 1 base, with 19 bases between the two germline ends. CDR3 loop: CASSEENGAVFTQETQYF. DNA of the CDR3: TGTGCCAGCAGTGAAGAGAATGGGGCAGTTTTTACCCAAGAGACCCAGTACTTC.

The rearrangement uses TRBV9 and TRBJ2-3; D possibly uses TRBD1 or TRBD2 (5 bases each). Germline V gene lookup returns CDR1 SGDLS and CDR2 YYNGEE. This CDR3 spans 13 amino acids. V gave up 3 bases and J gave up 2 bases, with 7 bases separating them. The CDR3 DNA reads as TGTGCCAGCAGCGACGGGACCACAGATACGCAGTATTTT. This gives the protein CASSDGTTDTQYF. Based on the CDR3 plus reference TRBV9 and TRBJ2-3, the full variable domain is DSGVTQTPKHLITATGQRVTLRCSPRSGDLSVYWYQQSLDQGLQFLIQYYNGEERAKGNILERFSAQQFPDLHSELNLSSLELGDSALYFCASSDGTTDTQYFGPGTRLTVL.

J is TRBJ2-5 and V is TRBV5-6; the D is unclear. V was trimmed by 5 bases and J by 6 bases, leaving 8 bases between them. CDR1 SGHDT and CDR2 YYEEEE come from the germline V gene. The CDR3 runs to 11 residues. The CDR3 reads CASRRGKTQYF. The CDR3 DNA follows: TGTGCCAGCAGAAGAGGAAAGACCCAGTACTTC.

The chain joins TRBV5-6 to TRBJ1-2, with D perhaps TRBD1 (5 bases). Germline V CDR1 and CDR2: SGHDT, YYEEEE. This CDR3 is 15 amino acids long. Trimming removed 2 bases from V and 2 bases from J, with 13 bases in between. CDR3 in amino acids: CASSFIQARNYGYTF. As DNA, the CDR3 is TGTGCCAGCAGCTTCATACAGGCCCGAAACTATGGCTACACCTTC.

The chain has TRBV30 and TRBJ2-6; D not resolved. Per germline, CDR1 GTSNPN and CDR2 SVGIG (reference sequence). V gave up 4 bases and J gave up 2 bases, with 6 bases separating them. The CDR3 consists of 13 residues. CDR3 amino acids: CAWNEPGANVLTF. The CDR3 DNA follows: TGTGCCTGGAATGAGCCTGGGGCCAACGTCCTGACTTTC.

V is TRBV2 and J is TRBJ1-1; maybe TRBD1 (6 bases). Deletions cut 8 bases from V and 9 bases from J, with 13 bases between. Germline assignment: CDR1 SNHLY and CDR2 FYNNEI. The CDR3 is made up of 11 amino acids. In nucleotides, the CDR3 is TGTGCCAGCCCCGAGGGGGAGAAAGCTTTCTTT. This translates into CASPEGEKAFF.

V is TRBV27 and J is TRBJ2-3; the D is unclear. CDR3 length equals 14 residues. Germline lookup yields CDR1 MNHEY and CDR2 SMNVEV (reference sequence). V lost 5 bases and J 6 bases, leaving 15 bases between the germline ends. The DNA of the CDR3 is TGTGCCAGCAGTCCCCCGGCCCCAGTGGATACGCAGTATTTT. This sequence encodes CASSPPAPVDTQYF.

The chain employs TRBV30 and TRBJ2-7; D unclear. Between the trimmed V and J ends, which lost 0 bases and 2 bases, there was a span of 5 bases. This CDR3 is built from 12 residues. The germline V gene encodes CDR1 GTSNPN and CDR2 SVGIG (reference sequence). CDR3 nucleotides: TGTGCCTGGAGTGTACACCCCTACGAGCAGTACGTC. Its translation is CAWSVHPYEQYV.

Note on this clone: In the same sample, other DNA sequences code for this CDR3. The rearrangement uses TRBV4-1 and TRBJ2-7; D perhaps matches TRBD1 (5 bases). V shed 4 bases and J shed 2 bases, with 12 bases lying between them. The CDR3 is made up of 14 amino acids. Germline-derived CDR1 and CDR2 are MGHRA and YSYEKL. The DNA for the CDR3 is TGCGCCAGCAGCCTCGGGCAGGGCCCCTACGAGCAGTACTTC. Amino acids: CASSLGQGPYEQYF.

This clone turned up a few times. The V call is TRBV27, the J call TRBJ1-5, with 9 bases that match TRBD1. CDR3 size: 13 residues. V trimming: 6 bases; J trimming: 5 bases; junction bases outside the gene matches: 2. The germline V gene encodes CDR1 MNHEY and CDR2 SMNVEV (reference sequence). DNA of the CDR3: TGTGCCAGCAGGACAGGGGGGGATCAGCCCCAGCATTTT. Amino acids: CASRTGGDQPQHF.

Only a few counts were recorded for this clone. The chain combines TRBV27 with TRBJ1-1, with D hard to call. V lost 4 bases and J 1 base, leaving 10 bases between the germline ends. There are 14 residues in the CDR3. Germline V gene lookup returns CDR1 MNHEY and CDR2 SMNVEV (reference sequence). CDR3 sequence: CASSYVRQNTEAFF. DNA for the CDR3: TGTGCCAGCAGTTATGTCAGACAGAACACTGAAGCTTTCTTT.

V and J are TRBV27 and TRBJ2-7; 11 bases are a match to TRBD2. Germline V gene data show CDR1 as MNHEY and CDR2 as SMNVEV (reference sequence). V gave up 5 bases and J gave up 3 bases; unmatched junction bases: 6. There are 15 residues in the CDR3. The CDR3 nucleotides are TGTGCCAGCAGTCTGACTAGCGGGGACATCTACGAGCAGTACGTC. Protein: CASSLTSGDIYEQYV.

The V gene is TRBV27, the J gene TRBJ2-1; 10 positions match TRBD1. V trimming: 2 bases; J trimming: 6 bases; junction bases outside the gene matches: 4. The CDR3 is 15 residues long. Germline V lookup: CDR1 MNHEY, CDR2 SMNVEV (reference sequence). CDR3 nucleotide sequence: TGTGCCAGCAGTTTAGGACAGGGGGGGTTCAATGAGCAGTTCTTC. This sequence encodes CASSLGQGGFNEQFF.

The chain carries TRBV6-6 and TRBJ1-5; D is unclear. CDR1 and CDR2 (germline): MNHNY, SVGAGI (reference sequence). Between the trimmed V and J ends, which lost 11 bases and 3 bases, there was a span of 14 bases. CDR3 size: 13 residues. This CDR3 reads CAAGRRDNQPQHF. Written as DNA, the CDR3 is TGTGCCGCAGGACGGAGAGACAATCAGCCCCAGCATTTT.

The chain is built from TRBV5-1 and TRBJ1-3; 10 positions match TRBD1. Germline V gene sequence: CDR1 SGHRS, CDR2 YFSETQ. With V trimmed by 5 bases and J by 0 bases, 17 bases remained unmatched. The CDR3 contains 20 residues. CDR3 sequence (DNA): TGCGCCAGCAGGAAACCGGGACAGGGGACTGCAACTTTCTCTGGAAACACCATATATTTT. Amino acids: CASRKPGQGTATFSGNTIYF.

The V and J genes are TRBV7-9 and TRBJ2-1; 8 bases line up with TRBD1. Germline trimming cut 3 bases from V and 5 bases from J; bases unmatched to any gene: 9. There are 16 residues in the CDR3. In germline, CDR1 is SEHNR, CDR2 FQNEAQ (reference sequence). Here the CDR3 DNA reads TGTGCCAGCAGCTTCACCGGGACAGGACCGCACAATGAGCAGTTCTTC. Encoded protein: CASSFTGTGPHNEQFF.

This CDR3 is CAISDGVTGATDTQYF. Written as DNA, the CDR3 is TGTGCCATCAGTGATGGTGTGACAGGGGCCACAGATACGCAGTATTTT. The genes are TRBV10-3 and TRBJ2-3, with 8 bases that match TRBD1. The CDR3 runs 16 residues. Germline CDR1 and CDR2: ENHRY and SYGVKD. Trimming took 3 bases from V and 2 from J; bases not matched to a gene: 7.

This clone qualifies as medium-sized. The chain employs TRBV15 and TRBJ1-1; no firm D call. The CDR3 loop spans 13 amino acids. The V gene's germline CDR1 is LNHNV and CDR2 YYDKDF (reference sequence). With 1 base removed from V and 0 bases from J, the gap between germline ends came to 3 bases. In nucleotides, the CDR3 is TGTGCCACCAGCAGAGCGGTGAACACTGAAGCTTTCTTT. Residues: CATSRAVNTEAFF.

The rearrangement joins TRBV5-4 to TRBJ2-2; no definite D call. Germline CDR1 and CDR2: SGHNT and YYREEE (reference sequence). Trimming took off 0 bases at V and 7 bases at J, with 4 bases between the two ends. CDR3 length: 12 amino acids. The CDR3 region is CASSLGNGELFF. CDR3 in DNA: TGTGCCAGCAGCTTGGGCAACGGGGAGCTGTTTTTT.

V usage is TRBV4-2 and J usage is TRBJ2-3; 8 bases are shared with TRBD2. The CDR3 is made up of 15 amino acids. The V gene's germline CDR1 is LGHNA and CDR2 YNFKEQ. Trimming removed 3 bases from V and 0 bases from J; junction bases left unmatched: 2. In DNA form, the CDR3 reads TGTGCCAGCAGCCAGACTAGCGCAAGCACAGATACGCAGTATTTT. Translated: CASSQTSASTDTQYF.

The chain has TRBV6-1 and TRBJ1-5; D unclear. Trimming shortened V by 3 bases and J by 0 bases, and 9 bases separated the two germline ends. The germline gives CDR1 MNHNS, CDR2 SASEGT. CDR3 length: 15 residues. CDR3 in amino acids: CASSDKTYSNQPQHF. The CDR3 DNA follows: TGTGCCAGCAGTGACAAAACATATAGCAATCAGCCCCAGCATTTT.

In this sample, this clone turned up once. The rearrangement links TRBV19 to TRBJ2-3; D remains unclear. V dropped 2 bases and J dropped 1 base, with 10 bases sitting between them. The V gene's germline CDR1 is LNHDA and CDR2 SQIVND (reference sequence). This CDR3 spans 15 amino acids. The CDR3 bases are TGTGCCAGTAGTATAACCCCGGCGGGCACAGATACGCAGTATTTT. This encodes CASSITPAGTDTQYF.

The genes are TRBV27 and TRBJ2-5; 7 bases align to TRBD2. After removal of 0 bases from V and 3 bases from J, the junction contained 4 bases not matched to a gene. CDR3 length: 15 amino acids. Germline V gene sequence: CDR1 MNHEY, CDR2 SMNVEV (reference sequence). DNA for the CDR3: TGTGCCAGCAGTTTATCGGGGGAGGGTGAAGAGACCCAGTACTTC. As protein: CASSLSGEGEETQYF.

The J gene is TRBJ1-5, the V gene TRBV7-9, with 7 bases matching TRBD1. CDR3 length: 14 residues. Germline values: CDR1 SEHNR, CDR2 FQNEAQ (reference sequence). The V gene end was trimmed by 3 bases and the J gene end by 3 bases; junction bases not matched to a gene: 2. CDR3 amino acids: CASSFTGDNQPQHF. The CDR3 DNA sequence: TGTGCCAGCAGCTTCACAGGGGACAATCAGCCCCAGCATTTT.

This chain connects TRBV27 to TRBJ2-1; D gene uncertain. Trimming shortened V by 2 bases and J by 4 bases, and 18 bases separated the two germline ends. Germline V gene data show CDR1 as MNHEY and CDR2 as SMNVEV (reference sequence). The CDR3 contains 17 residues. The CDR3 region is CASSLPSSDASYNEQFF. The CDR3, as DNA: TGTGCCAGCAGTTTACCCTCCTCCGATGCATCGTACAATGAGCAGTTCTTC.

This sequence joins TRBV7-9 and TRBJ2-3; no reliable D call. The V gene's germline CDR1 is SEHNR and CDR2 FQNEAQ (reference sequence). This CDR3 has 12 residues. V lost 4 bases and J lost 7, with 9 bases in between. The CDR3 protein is CASSSPLNTQYF. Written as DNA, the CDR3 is TGTGCCAGCAGCTCCCCCCTGAATACGCAGTATTTT. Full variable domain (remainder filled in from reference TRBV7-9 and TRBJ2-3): DTGVSQNPRHKITKRGQNVTFRCDPISEHNRLYWYRQTLGQGPEFLTYFQNEAQLEKSRLLSDRFSAERPKGSFSTLEIQRTEQGDSAMYLCASSSPLNTQYFGPGTRLTVL.

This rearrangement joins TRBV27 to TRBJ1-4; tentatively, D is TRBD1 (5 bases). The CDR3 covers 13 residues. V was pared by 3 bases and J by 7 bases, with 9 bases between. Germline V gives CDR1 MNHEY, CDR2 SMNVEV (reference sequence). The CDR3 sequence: CASSFRVGEKLFF. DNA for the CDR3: TGTGCCAGCAGTTTCAGGGTGGGTGAAAAACTGTTTTTT.

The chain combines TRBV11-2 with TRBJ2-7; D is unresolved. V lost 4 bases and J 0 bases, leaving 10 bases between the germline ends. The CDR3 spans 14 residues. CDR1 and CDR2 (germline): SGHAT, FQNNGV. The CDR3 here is CASSSRASSYEQYF. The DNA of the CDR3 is TGTGCCAGCAGCTCCCGGGCCAGCTCCTACGAGCAGTACTTC.